This TCR beta chain is drawn from a study of vaccination and CD4 T cells after COVID-19. Study overall: SARS-CoV-2 PCR on nasal swabs had been positive for the convalescent patients; some ten were mild and one was severe. Study results and limitations: From a median of about 20 to 40, SARS-CoV-2-reactive clonotypes increased, though not significantly. Convalescent patients were relatively few, and early post-infection timepoints were missing.

In germline, CDR1 is SGHTA, CDR2 FQGNSA. V was cut by 4 bases and J by 7 bases, with 14 bases left in between. CDR3 length: 13 amino acids. Comment on this clonotype: Antigen unknown.

Via MiXCR, TCRdb re-called the PCR reads, giving one row per CDR3 protein. The table lists tens of thousands of distinct CDR3 sequences, around 50% of them singletons, with around 5.9% in the top ten. The time point was: late sampling 161 to 241 days after vaccination in a few convalescent patients. Positive PCR results dated from March to December 2020, before the US Alpha, Beta and Delta variants. This chain uses TRBV7-2 with TRBJ2-7, with TRBD1 as a possible D gene (6 bases). This sequence was found in a human donor who had recovered from COVID-19. The sequenced sample was CD4+ T cells from blood, obtained about 7 months after SARS-CoV-2 vaccination. CDR3 region: CASSSHRVQEQYF. Written as DNA, the CDR3 is TGTGCCAGCAGCTCCCACAGGGTACAGGAGCAGTACTTC.